Each of the 24 T cell receptor beta chains below was sequenced from the same sample in a study of T cell responses to AZD1222 COVID-19 vaccine. Method: immunoSEQ multiplex PCR; TCRdb's copy keeps in-frame clones and lacks some. Here the sample spans 140,000 or so clones, around nine tenths being singletons. The source material was peripheral blood, sampled 28 days after the second AZD1222 dose. The receptors derive from an adult who received the AZD1222 COVID-19 vaccine.

This chain links TRBV18 with TRBJ2-3, with 13 bases lining up with TRBD2. The CDR3 runs 17 residues. Germline V gene lookup returns CDR1 KGHSH and CDR2 LQKENI. V was clipped by 3 bases and J by 5 bases; unmatched bases: 8. The CDR3 reads CASSPQLAGGPQDTQYF. In DNA, the CDR3 is TGTGCCAGCTCACCGCAACTAGCGGGGGGGCCACAAGATACGCAGTATTTT.

V and J are TRBV3-1 (or the pseudogene TRBV3-2) and TRBJ1-4; possibly TRBD1 for D (6 bases). The CDR3 consists of 14 residues. In germline, CDR1 is LGHDT, CDR2 YNNKEL (reference sequence). Trimming took off 8 bases at V and 3 bases at J, with 13 bases between the two ends. CDR3 DNA sequence: TGTGCCAGCGGAAGGACAGCGTCTAATGAAAAACTGTTTTTT. Its translation: CASGRTASNEKLFF.

The chain links TRBV12-3 or TRBV12-4 to TRBJ2-1; 7 bases map to TRBD1. V shed 6 bases and J 4 bases; nucleotides not matched to a gene: 3. The CDR3 is 13 amino acids. The CDR3 here is CASRGQRYNEQFF. CDR3 nucleotides: TGTGCCAGCAGGGGACAGAGATACAATGAGCAGTTCTTC.

The table lists this clone with a few counts. V usage is TRBV29-1 and J usage is TRBJ1-3; no definite D call. This CDR3 spans 13 amino acids. In germline, CDR1 is SQVTM, CDR2 ANQGSEA. V was trimmed by 2 bases and J by 2 bases, leaving 7 bases between them. CDR3 nucleotide sequence: TGCAGCGTTGAAAGGGATACTGGAAACACCATATATTTT. As protein: CSVERDTGNTIYF.

The chain has TRBV6-5 and TRBJ1-1, with a weak D call TRBD1 (5 bases). There are 13 residues in the CDR3. Germline V gives CDR1 MNHEY, CDR2 SVGAGI. The V and J ends lost 7 bases and 4 bases respectively, with 13 bases between them. Here the CDR3 reads CASTRGVGTEAFF. The CDR3 DNA reads as TGTGCCAGCACCCGGGGGGTCGGCACTGAAGCTTTCTTT.

This clone appeared a single time. The chain has TRBV10-3 and TRBJ2-3; the D gene is possibly TRBD2 (5 bases). This CDR3 comprises 13 residues. With 10 bases removed from V and 5 bases from J, the gap between germline ends came to 16 bases. Germline CDR1 ENHRY, CDR2 SYGVKD. CDR3 sequence: CANQPGAGDTQYF. The CDR3 coding sequence is TGTGCCAACCAGCCCGGTGCGGGAGATACGCAGTATTTT.

The chain recombines TRBV28 with TRBJ1-1; D uncertain. Between the trimmed V and J ends, which lost 6 bases and 3 bases, there was a span of 14 bases. CDR1 and CDR2 (germline): MDHEN, SYDVKM. The CDR3 has 14 residues. The CDR3 coding sequence is TGTGCCAGCAGGGTCGGGAGTGGGGACACTGAAGCTTTCTTT. It encodes CASRVGSGDTEAFF.

This clone has only a few counts. This rearrangement joins TRBV28 to TRBJ1-5; D is possibly TRBD1 (6 bases). The CDR3 length is 13 residues. Germline V gene data show CDR1 as MDHEN and CDR2 as SYDVKM. The V gene lost 11 bases and the J gene lost 1 base, with 12 bases spanning the gap. DNA of the CDR3: TGTGCCGGAAGGGGGGCGAGCAATCAGCCCCAGCATTTT. Its protein product is CAGRGASNQPQHF.

The V gene is TRBV30, the J gene TRBJ1-2; tentative D call: TRBD1 (5 bases). V gave up 5 bases and J gave up 1 base, with 17 bases separating them. Germline V gene lookup returns CDR1 GTSNPN and CDR2 SVGIG (reference sequence). This CDR3 has 15 amino acids. The CDR3 DNA reads TGTGCCTGGGCCCTTGGGGGTAGTGGTAACTATGGCTACACCTTC. This translates into CAWALGGSGNYGYTF.

This clone was observed a single time. V usage is TRBV9 and J usage is TRBJ2-3, with D possibly being TRBD1 (6 bases). Trimming shortened V by 1 base and J by 1 base, and 10 bases separated the two germline ends. This CDR3 is 15 amino acids long. Germline V gene sequence: CDR1 SGDLS, CDR2 YYNGEE. The CDR3 here is CASSVWSGGTDTQYF. The CDR3, as DNA: TGTGCCAGCAGCGTATGGTCAGGGGGCACAGATACGCAGTATTTT.

CDR3: CASSLTGLNGNTIYF. The CDR3 DNA is TGTGCCAGCAGCCTGACCGGCCTAAACGGTAACACCATATATTTT. The chain joins TRBV3-1 (or the pseudogene TRBV3-2) to TRBJ1-3, with D unclear. V lost 4 bases to trimming and J lost 7 bases, with 17 bases between them. Germline V gives CDR1 LGHDT, CDR2 YNNKEL (reference sequence). There are 15 residues in the CDR3.

The V call is TRBV5-1, the J call TRBJ2-1; 9 positions match TRBD2. The CDR3 has 15 amino acids. Germline V gene lookup returns CDR1 SGHRS and CDR2 YFSETQ. V gave up 0 bases and J gave up 7 bases; unmatched junction bases: 5. The CDR3 DNA reads TGCGCCAGCAGCTTGGTCGCGGGGGGGCGGAATGAGCAGTTCTTC. Residues: CASSLVAGGRNEQFF.

The chain is built from TRBV12-3 or TRBV12-4 and TRBJ2-1; no reliable D call. This CDR3 spans 13 amino acids. Trimming took 3 bases from V and 1 from J, leaving 4 bases between them. Here the CDR3 DNA reads TGTGCCAGCAGTTTTAGATCCTACAATGAGCAGTTCTTC. Translated: CASSFRSYNEQFF.

V usage is TRBV28 and J usage is TRBJ1-5; no reliable D call. Germline lookup yields CDR1 MDHEN and CDR2 SYDVKM. The CDR3 runs to 12 residues. Trimming cost V 8 bases and J 7 bases, with 12 bases left between them. CDR3 amino acids: CASQTTEQPQHF. CDR3 sequence (DNA): TGTGCCAGCCAAACCACAGAACAGCCCCAGCATTTT.

This clone has more than one count but fewer than ten. The chain couples TRBV19 to TRBJ2-2, with 7 bases identical to TRBD1. This CDR3 is built from 15 residues. V was clipped by 4 bases and J by 0 bases; unmatched bases: 2. CDR1 LNHDA and CDR2 SQIVND come from the germline V gene (reference sequence). The CDR3 bases are TGTGCCAGTAGTAAGACAGGGTCGAACACCGGGGAGCTGTTTTTT. This translates into CASSKTGSNTGELFF.

The gene calls are TRBV5-1 and TRBJ2-1; 8 bases map to TRBD2. Trimming cost V 0 bases and J 4 bases; bases outside gene matches: 3. Germline values: CDR1 SGHRS, CDR2 YFSETQ. CDR3 length: 15 residues. The CDR3 protein is CASSLALAEYNEQFF. The CDR3 DNA reads TGCGCCAGCAGCTTGGCACTAGCGGAGTACAATGAGCAGTTCTTC.

The chain has TRBV15 and TRBJ2-5, with D unclear. CDR3 size: 12 residues. The V gene's germline CDR1 is LNHNV and CDR2 YYDKDF (reference sequence). The ends were cut back, 0 bases at V and 5 bases at J, with 4 bases in the middle. The CDR3 here is CATSRDWETQYF. CDR3 coding DNA: TGTGCCACCAGCAGAGATTGGGAGACCCAGTACTTC.

The chain has TRBV20-1 and TRBJ1-1; no firm D call. The ends were cut back, 0 bases at V and 6 bases at J, with 5 bases in the middle. This CDR3 is 11 amino acids long. Germline V gene sequence: CDR1 DFQATT, CDR2 SNEGSKA (reference sequence). CDR3 in amino acids: CSARDPPEAFF. The CDR3 DNA sequence: TGCAGTGCTAGAGATCCCCCTGAAGCTTTCTTT.

This chain links TRBV3-1 (or the pseudogene TRBV3-2) with TRBJ2-3; 7 nucleotides line up with TRBD2. J gave up 5 bases and V 4 bases, and 9 bases lay outside the gene matches. The CDR3 is 15 amino acids. The germline CDR1 and CDR2 sequences are LGHDT and YNNKEL (reference sequence). The CDR3 coding sequence is TGTGCCAGCAGCCTCGGGGGGTGGGTAGGAGATACGCAGTATTTT. Translating it yields CASSLGGWVGDTQYF.

In this sample, this clone turned up once. This rearrangement joins TRBV27 to TRBJ1-2, with D tentatively TRBD1 (6 bases). The CDR3 loop spans 14 amino acids. Trimming took 5 bases from V and 4 from J, leaving 14 bases between them. Germline CDR1 is MNHEY and CDR2 is SMNVEV (reference sequence). This chain's CDR3 is CASSLGTWGYGYTF. Here the CDR3 DNA reads TGTGCCAGCAGTCTGGGGACATGGGGCTATGGCTACACCTTC.

The genes are TRBV28 and TRBJ2-4, with D tentatively TRBD1 or TRBD2 (6 bases each). From germline, CDR1 is MDHEN and CDR2 SYDVKM. Trimming stripped 5 bases from V and 9 bases from J, with 17 bases between. The length of the CDR3 is 14 residues. Here the CDR3 reads CASSPRQVGGIQYF. CDR3 in DNA: TGTGCCAGCAGTCCTAGACAGGTCGGGGGCATTCAGTACTTC.

CDR3 sequence (DNA): TGTGCCAGCCAAAACCCAGGGAGTTTGGGGGAGCTGTTTTTT. Its protein product is CASQNPGSLGELFF. The V gene is TRBV28, the J gene TRBJ2-2; D may match TRBD1 or TRBD2 (5 bases each). Germline CDR1 and CDR2: MDHEN and SYDVKM. The V end lost 8 bases, the J end lost 8 bases, and 18 bases lay between the germline ends. The CDR3 runs to 14 residues.

The genes are TRBV11-2 and TRBJ2-2, with a tentative D call TRBD1 (7 bases). The V and J ends lost 1 base and 5 bases respectively, with 11 bases between them. CDR1 SGHAT and CDR2 FQNNGV come from the germline V gene. The CDR3 spans 15 residues. DNA of the CDR3: TGTGCCAGCAGCTTAGGCAGGGGGAGGACCGGGGAGCTGTTTTTT. Translation: CASSLGRGRTGELFF.

The V and J genes are TRBV6-5 and TRBJ1-4, with D hard to call. Germline V gene sequence: CDR1 MNHEY, CDR2 SVGAGI. The CDR3 spans 14 residues. V lost 8 bases and J 8 bases, leaving 18 bases between the germline ends. The CDR3 protein is CASRRANGREKLFF. The CDR3 DNA reads as TGTGCCAGCCGTCGGGCCAACGGGCGCGAAAAACTGTTTTTT.